Listed below are T cell receptor beta chains from one sample, sequenced in a study of shared clonotypes between healthy human individuals. TCRdb's table, derived via immunoSEQ multiplex PCR, lists solely in-frame clones and lacks some. The table records around 2,000,000 clones, about 92% of them present only once. Sequencing was done on a sample of naive CD8+ T cells from PBMCs. The source of these receptors is a man younger than 30 in good health. Some clones in this sample may be carry-over from other donors' samples. Each CDR3 is given with its conserved first and last residue. The D gene is left open where the match is weak. Expanded clones get a size class; other rows say once, few or many, or leave the size out.

v_call	j_call	d_call	clone_size	cdr3_aa	cdr3_nt
TRBV11-2	TRBJ2-7	-	-	CASSLDPAYEQYF	TGTGCCAGCAGCTTAGATCCCGCCTACGAGCAGTACTTC
TRBV11-2	TRBJ1-1	-	-	CASSLIFASGTEAFF	TGTGCCAGCAGCTTGATTTTTGCCTCCGGGACTGAAGCTTTCTTT
TRBV7-9	TRBJ2-7	TRBD1	-	CASSSRDSSYEQYF	TGTGCCAGCAGCTCTCGGGACAGCTCCTACGAGCAGTACTTC
TRBV19	TRBJ1-5	TRBD1	-	CATRTGVGQPQHF	TGTGCCACCCGGACAGGAGTCGGTCAGCCCCAGCATTTT
TRBV7-2	TRBJ2-7	-	-	CASSLPFKAYEQYF	TGTGCCAGCAGCTTACCCTTCAAGGCCTACGAGCAGTACTTC
TRBV18	TRBJ2-3	-	-	CASSPLRTDTQYF	TGTGCCAGCTCACCACTCCGCACAGATACGCAGTATTTT
TRBV27	TRBJ1-2	TRBD1	-	CASRTVQGEDYGYTF	TGTGCCAGCAGAACCGTACAGGGGGAAGACTATGGCTACACCTTC
TRBV19	TRBJ1-1	-	-	CASSIDREGENTEAFF	TGTGCCAGTAGTATAGATCGGGAGGGAGAGAACACTGAAGCTTTCTTT
TRBV5-8	TRBJ2-5	TRBD1	-	CAKQTIGTARRETQYF	TGTGCCAAACAAACTATTGGGACAGCCCGGCGGGAGACCCAGTACTTC
TRBV28	TRBJ2-7	-	-	CASGTSGYEQYF	TGTGCCAGCGGGACCTCGGGGTACGAGCAGTACTTC
TRBV6-5	TRBJ2-7	TRBD2	-	CASSNSRGVFYEQYF	TGTGCCAGCAGTAACAGCCGGGGGGTTTTCTACGAGCAGTACTTC
TRBV6-1	TRBJ1-5	TRBD1	-	CASRERQGAGNQPQHF	TGTGCCAGCAGGGAAAGACAGGGGGCCGGCAATCAGCCCCAGCATTTT
TRBV29-1	TRBJ1-2	-	few	CSVDSRQDYYGYTF	TGCAGCGTTGATTCCCGACAGGACTACTATGGCTACACCTTC
TRBV29-1	TRBJ2-2	TRBD1	-	CSVRDRGWDTGELFF	TGCAGCGTTAGAGACAGGGGCTGGGACACCGGGGAGCTGTTTTTT
TRBV20-1	TRBJ1-1	-	few	CSDLIGTEAFF	TGCAGTGATCTTATTGGCACTGAAGCTTTCTTT
TRBV10-2	TRBJ2-7	-	-	CASSEPGTSLGEQYF	TGCGCCAGCAGTGAGCCTGGGACATCCCTGGGGGAGCAGTACTTC
TRBV29-1	TRBJ2-1	-	once	CSVVIWGEQFF	TGCAGCGTTGTTATCTGGGGGGAGCAGTTCTTC
TRBV7-9	TRBJ2-7	TRBD1	-	CASSSGTGVYEQYF	TGTGCCAGCAGCTCCGGGACAGGGGTCTACGAGCAGTACTTC
TRBV6-5	TRBJ2-2	-	-	CASSYRTVGGELFF	TGTGCCAGCAGTTACCGGACAGTGGGCGGGGAGCTGTTTTTT
TRBV5-5	TRBJ2-1	TRBD2	-	CASSLREGSYNEQFF	TGTGCCAGCAGCTTGCGGGAGGGCTCCTACAATGAGCAGTTCTTC
TRBV7-8	TRBJ2-1	TRBD2	-	CASSRTLAGTSYNEQFF	TGTGCCAGCAGCCGAACCTTAGCGGGGACCTCCTACAATGAGCAGTTCTTC
TRBV7-2	TRBJ2-1	TRBD2	-	CASSLVFSGRQLGDNEQFF	TGTGCCAGCAGCTTAGTCTTTAGCGGGAGGCAGTTGGGGGACAATGAGCAGTTCTTC
TRBV28	TRBJ2-1	-	-	CASSLPDEQFF	TGTGCCAGCAGCCTCCCGGATGAGCAGTTCTTC
TRBV19	TRBJ1-5	-	-	CASSIVPGVGQPQHF	TGTGCCAGTAGTATAGTCCCAGGGGTCGGCCAGCCCCAGCATTTT
TRBV27	TRBJ2-7	-	-	CASSYDTGPPTEQYF	TGTGCCAGCAGTTATGACACCGGGCCCCCCACCGAGCAGTACTTC
TRBV11-2	TRBJ2-1	TRBD2	-	CASSRSTSGRRNEQFF	TGTGCCAGCAGCCGTTCTACTAGCGGGAGGCGGAATGAGCAGTTCTTC
TRBV30	TRBJ1-1	-	-	CAWSVLADNTEAFF	TGTGCCTGGAGTGTGCTTGCAGATAACACTGAAGCTTTCTTT
TRBV27	TRBJ2-1	-	-	CASREPSVYNEQFF	TGTGCCAGCCGGGAGCCTAGCGTTTACAATGAGCAGTTCTTC
TRBV9	TRBJ2-1	TRBD2	-	CASSPGTSGGGPYNEQFF	TGTGCCAGCAGCCCCGGGACTAGCGGGGGCGGGCCCTACAATGAGCAGTTCTTC
TRBV15	TRBJ2-5	-	-	CATSREQTFQETQYF	TGTGCCACCAGCAGAGAACAGACCTTCCAAGAGACCCAGTACTTC
TRBV7-9	TRBJ1-5	-	-	CASGTLYSNQPQHF	TGTGCCAGCGGGACACTTTATAGCAATCAGCCCCAGCATTTT
TRBV28	TRBJ2-4	-	-	CASSPGLSQMAKNIQYF	TGTGCCAGCAGTCCAGGGTTGAGCCAAATGGCCAAAAACATTCAGTACTTC
TRBV30	TRBJ2-1	TRBD2	-	CAVRAGGYNEQFF	TGTGCCGTACGAGCGGGAGGGTACAATGAGCAGTTCTTC
TRBV29-1	TRBJ1-1	-	-	CSVRGGWTEAFF	TGCAGCGTACGGGGGGGTTGGACTGAAGCTTTCTTT
TRBV19	TRBJ2-1	-	-	CASSIVGGGALGNEQFF	TGTGCCAGTAGTATAGTTGGCGGCGGGGCCCTGGGTAATGAGCAGTTCTTC
TRBV6-1	TRBJ2-7	-	-	CASSEETDRSYEQYF	TGTGCCAGCAGTGAGGAGACTGACCGATCCTACGAGCAGTACTTC
TRBV5-6	TRBJ2-7	-	few	CASSLWAGEYEQYF	TGTGCCAGCAGCTTGTGGGCAGGGGAGTACGAGCAGTACTTC
TRBV13	TRBJ2-7	TRBD2	-	CASSPLREGPPYEQYF	TGTGCCAGCAGCCCCCTGCGGGAGGGCCCTCCCTACGAGCAGTACTTC
TRBV29-1	TRBJ2-2	-	-	CSVEDFGELFF	TGCAGCGTTGAAGATTTCGGGGAGCTGTTTTTT
TRBV30	TRBJ2-1	TRBD2	-	CAWEGLAGLNEQFF	TGTGCCTGGGAGGGACTAGCGGGCCTAAATGAGCAGTTCTTC
TRBV11-2	TRBJ2-7	TRBD1	-	CASSLAPGQGGYEQYF	TGTGCCAGCAGCTTAGCCCCGGGACAGGGTGGGTACGAGCAGTACTTC
TRBV12-5	TRBJ2-7	TRBD2	once	CASRSGSGIYEQYF	TGTGCTAGTCGTAGCGGGAGCGGGATCTACGAGCAGTACTTC
TRBV7-3	TRBJ1-1	-	-	CASSPGHHTEAFF	TGTGCCAGCAGCCCGGGACACCACACTGAAGCTTTCTTT
TRBV5-1	TRBJ2-1	-	-	CASRMASLGPLNNEQFF	TGCGCCAGCAGGATGGCCTCTCTGGGACCCCTGAACAATGAGCAGTTCTTC